The table lists the clone carrying this T cell receptor beta chain with a few counts. Antigen unknown. The data were obtained in a study of T cell repertoires in cytomegalovirus infection. The study's findings and limits: What dominated the ex vivo response were HLA-C-restricted CMV-specific TCR beta clonotypes.

A single record per CDR3 protein comes from TCRdb applying MiXCR to the reads. The sample holds fewer than 850,000 distinct CDR3 sequences, approximately 32% seen once. Germline values: CDR1 MNHNS, CDR2 SASEGT. V was clipped by 5 bases and J by 0 bases, with 16 bases between them. The CDR3 consists of 16 residues. This sequence was found in a human donor in good health (CMV status not recorded). Some clones in this sample may be carry-over from other donors' samples. The V call is TRBV6-1, the J call TRBJ1-1; tentative D call: TRBD1 (6 bases). This material consisted of cultured CD8+ T cells from PBMCs, taken from culture after CMV antigen stimulation. The chain's CDR3 is CASSPSQGWVNTEAFF. CDR3 in DNA: TGTGCCAGCAGTCCCTCCCAGGGGTGGGTGAACACTGAAGCTTTCTTT.